One and the same sample provided the 2 T cell receptor beta chains below, sequenced in a study of T cell changes during pregnancy in multiple sclerosis. Measured with immunoSEQ multiplex PCR; TCRdb has only the in-frame clones, and not every one. The table includes about 77,000 clones, under 95% detected once. The sequenced sample was peripheral blood, obtained after pregnancy. The receptors stem from a female donor in good health, enrolled as a control in a pregnancy study.

The rearrangement uses TRBV28 and TRBJ2-2; the match to TRBD2 covers 7 bases. CDR3 size: 16 residues. The ends lost 6 bases at V and 1 base at J; junction bases unmatched: 8. CDR1 MDHEN and CDR2 SYDVKM come from the germline V gene. CDR3 sequence (DNA): TGTGCCAGCAGACGAGCTAGCGGACTGAACACCGGGGAGCTGTTTTTT. Its translation is CASRRASGLNTGELFF.

This chain links TRBV29-1 with TRBJ1-2, with D maybe TRBD1 (6 bases). The length of the CDR3 is 12 residues. Germline loops: CDR1 SQVTM, CDR2 ANQGSEA. With 7 bases removed from V and 8 bases from J, the gap between germline ends came to 17 bases. This CDR3 is CSATGQRGGYTF. CDR3 in DNA: TGCAGCGCCACAGGGCAGCGGGGGGGCTACACCTTC.